A single sample is the source of the 2 T cell receptor beta chains below, sequenced in a study of blood T cells in healthy people across ages. PCR was performed a second time for about 7 to 11 cycles using a sample-barcoded 5' primer and a J-beta primer mix. TCRdb recomputed calls from the 5' RACE reads with MiXCR, one row per CDR3 protein. Of approximately 690,000 distinct CDR3 sequences listed, about 43% were seen once; the top ten hold around 30%. The material sequenced was blood. The source of these receptors is an elderly man in good health.

This chain links TRBV6-2 or TRBV6-3 with TRBJ1-6; D might be TRBD1 (6 bases). The CDR3 totals 17 residues. The germline V gene has CDR1 MNHEY and CDR2 SVGEGT. Between the trimmed V and J ends, which lost 0 bases and 2 bases, there was a span of 11 bases. The CDR3 sequence: CASSYSMGAAYNSPLHF. The CDR3 DNA is TGTGCCAGCAGTTACTCGATGGGGGCCGCCTATAATTCACCCCTCCACTTT.

This clonotype occurred a few times. The chain links TRBV6-2 or TRBV6-3 to TRBJ2-7, with 12 positions matching TRBD2. This CDR3 has 16 residues. Germline CDR1 MNHEY, CDR2 SVGEGT. J lost 2 bases, V lost 5 bases, and 7 bases had no gene match. DNA of the CDR3: TGTGCCAGCAGTAACAACGGACTAGCGGGAACCTACGAGCAGTACTTC. This codes for CASSNNGLAGTYEQYF.